This T cell receptor (beta chain) is from a study of blood T cell repertoires in COVID-19. Across the study: Sources were T cells, B-cell-depleted T cells, or PBMCs; the material itself was cDNA or gDNA.

In the original analysis: Estimation of nucleated cell counts was performed using reference gene primer amplification. Sequenced by immunoSEQ multiplex PCR; TCRdb stores in-frame clones only, minus some. Clone size and V and J calls were adopted from that table, with D and trimming inferred from the DNA. The data hold roughly 100,000 clones, with 85% to 90% observed a single time. The CDR3 runs 14 residues. The gene calls are TRBV12-1 and TRBJ1-1. TRBV12-1 is described as a pseudogene. The clonotype was recovered from a man in his fifties or sixties with acute or convalescent COVID-19. Sequencing was carried out using peripheral blood. The CDR3 bases are TGTGCCAGCACCTTGGAGGGTCTAGACCACGAAGCTTTCTTT. The encoded protein is CASTLEGLDHEAFF.